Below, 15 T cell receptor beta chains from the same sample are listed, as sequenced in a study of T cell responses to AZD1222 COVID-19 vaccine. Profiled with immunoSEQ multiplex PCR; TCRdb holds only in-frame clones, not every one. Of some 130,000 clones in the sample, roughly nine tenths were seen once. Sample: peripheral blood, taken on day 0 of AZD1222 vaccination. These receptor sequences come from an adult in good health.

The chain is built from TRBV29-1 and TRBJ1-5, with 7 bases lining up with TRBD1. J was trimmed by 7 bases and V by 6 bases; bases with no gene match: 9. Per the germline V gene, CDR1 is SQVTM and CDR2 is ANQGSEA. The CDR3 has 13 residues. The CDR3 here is CSVMTGFGQPQHF. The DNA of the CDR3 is TGCAGCGTCATGACAGGGTTTGGCCAGCCCCAGCATTTT.

This CDR3 reads CASSQDFGYTF. CDR3 bases: TGTGCCAGCAGCCAAGACTTCGGCTACACCTTC. The genes are TRBV14 and TRBJ1-2; D is uncertain. The CDR3 extends over 11 amino acids. The germline V gene has CDR1 SGHDN and CDR2 FVKESK. Trimming pared 0 bases from V and 8 bases from J, leaving 4 bases between.

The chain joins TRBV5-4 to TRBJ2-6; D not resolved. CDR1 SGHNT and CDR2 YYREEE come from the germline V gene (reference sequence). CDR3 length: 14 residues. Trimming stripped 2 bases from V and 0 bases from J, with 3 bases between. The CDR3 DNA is TGTGCCAGCAGCTTAAGCTCTGGGGCCAACGTCCTGACTTTC. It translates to CASSLSSGANVLTF.

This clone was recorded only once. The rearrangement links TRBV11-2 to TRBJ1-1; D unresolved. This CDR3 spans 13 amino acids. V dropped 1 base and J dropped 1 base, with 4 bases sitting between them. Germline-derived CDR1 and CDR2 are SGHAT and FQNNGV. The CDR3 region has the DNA TGTGCCAGCAGCTTAGGGACGAACACTGAAGCTTTCTTT. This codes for CASSLGTNTEAFF. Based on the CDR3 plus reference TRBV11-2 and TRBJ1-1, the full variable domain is EAGVAQSPRYKIIEKRQSVAFWCNPISGHATLYWYQQILGQGPKLLIQFQNNGVVDDSQLPKDRFSAERLKGVDSTLKIQPAKLEDSAVYLCASSLGTNTEAFFGQGTRLTVV.

The DNA for the CDR3 is TGTGCCAGCAGCAAATCGGGACAGAGCCAGAATCAGGCGCAGTATTTT. Encoded protein: CASSKSGQSQNQAQYF. The rearrangement links TRBV3-1 (or the pseudogene TRBV3-2) to TRBJ2-3; TRBD1 matches at 7 bases. CDR3 size: 16 residues. V trimming: 5 bases; J trimming: 10 bases; junction bases outside the gene matches: 18. In germline, CDR1 is LGHDT, CDR2 YNNKEL (reference sequence).

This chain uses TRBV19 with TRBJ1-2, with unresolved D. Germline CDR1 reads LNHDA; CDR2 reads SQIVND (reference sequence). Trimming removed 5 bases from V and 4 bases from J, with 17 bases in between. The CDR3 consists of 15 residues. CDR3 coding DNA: TGTGCCAGTAGTCCCACTCTAGGCGGAATCTATGGCTACACCTTC. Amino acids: CASSPTLGGIYGYTF. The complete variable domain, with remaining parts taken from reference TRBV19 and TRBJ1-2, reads DGGITQSPKYLFRKEGQNVTLSCEQNLNHDAMYWYRQDPGQGLRLIYYSQIVNDFQKGDIAEGYSVSREKKESFPLTVTSAQKNPTAFYLCASSPTLGGIYGYTFGSGTRLTVV.

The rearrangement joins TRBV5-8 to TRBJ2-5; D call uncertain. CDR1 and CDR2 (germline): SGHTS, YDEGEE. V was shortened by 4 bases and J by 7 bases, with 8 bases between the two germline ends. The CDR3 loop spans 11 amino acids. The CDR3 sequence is CASSLPGTQYF. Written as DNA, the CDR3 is TGTGCCAGCAGCCTTCCTGGGACCCAGTACTTC.

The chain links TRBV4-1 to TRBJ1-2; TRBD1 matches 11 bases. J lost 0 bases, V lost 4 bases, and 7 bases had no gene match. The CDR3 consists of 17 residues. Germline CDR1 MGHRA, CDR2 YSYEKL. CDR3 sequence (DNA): TGCGCCAGCAGCCCCCCGGGACAGGGGGGATCTAACTATGGCTACACCTTC. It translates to CASSPPGQGGSNYGYTF.

The CDR3 spells CASSPQPAGAYNEQFF. As DNA, the CDR3 is TGTGCCAGCAGTCCGCAGCCGGCTGGAGCTTACAATGAGCAGTTCTTC. The chain employs TRBV11-2 and TRBJ2-1; D gene uncertain. Germline CDR1 and CDR2: SGHAT and FQNNGV. The V end was cut by 6 bases, the J end by 4 bases, with 19 bases between. The CDR3 covers 16 residues.

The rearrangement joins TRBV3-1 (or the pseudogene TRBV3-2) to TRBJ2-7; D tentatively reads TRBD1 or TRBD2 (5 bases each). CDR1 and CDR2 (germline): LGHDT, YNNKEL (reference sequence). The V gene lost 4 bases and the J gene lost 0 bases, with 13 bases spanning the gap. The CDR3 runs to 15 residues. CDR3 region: CASSRPGRPSYEQYF. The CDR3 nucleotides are TGTGCCAGCAGCCGACCGGGACGTCCCTCCTACGAGCAGTACTTC.

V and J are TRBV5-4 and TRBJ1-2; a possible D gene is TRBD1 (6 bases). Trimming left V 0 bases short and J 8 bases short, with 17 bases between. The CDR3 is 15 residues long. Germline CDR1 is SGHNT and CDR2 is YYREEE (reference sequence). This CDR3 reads CASSLDEGVQGGYTF. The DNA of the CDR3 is TGTGCCAGCAGCTTGGACGAGGGGGTTCAAGGGGGCTACACCTTC.

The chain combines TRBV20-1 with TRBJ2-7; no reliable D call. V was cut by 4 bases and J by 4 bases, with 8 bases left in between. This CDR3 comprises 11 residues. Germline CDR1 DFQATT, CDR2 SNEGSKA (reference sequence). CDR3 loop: CSAKARYEQYF. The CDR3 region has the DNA TGCAGTGCTAAGGCTCGTTACGAGCAGTACTTC.

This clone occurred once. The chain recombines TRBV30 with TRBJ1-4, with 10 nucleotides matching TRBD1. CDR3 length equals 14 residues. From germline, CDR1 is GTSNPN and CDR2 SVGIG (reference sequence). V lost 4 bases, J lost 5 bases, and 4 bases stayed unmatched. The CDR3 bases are TGTGCCTGGAATCCGGGACAGGGGAATGAAAAACTGTTTTTT. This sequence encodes CAWNPGQGNEKLFF.

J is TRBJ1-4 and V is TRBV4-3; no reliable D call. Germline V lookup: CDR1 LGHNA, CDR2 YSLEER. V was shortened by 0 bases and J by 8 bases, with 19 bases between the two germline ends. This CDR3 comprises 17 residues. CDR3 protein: CASSQERPGPLGEKLFF. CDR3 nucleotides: TGCGCCAGCAGCCAAGAACGGCCGGGTCCCTTAGGGGAAAAACTGTTTTTT.

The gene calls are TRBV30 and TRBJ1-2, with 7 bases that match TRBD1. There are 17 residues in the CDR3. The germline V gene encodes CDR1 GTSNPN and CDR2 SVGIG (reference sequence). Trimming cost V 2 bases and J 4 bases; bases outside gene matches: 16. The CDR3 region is CAWSLGGWDSGIYGYTF. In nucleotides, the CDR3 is TGTGCCTGGAGTTTAGGCGGTTGGGACAGTGGGATCTATGGCTACACCTTC.